The 2 T cell receptor beta chains below were found in one sample sequenced in a study of cytomegalovirus exposure and HLA in healthy donors. The PCR had 60 Vbeta and 13 Jbeta primers. Using immunoSEQ multiplex PCR, the repertoire was profiled, and TCRdb retains in-frame clones only, with some absent. The sample yields about 130,000 clones, 73% seen once. The specimen was PBMCs. Receptors originate from a man aged 60 to 69 in good health and CMV-seropositive.

The table lists this clone with a count of one. The rearrangement links TRBV29-1 to TRBJ2-5, with 7 bases matching TRBD1. The V gene end was trimmed by 8 bases and the J gene end by 5 bases; junction bases not matched to a gene: 8. CDR1 is SQVTM and CDR2 is ANQGSEA in the germline V gene. The CDR3 runs to 12 residues. The DNA for the CDR3 is TGCAGCTTCAACAGGGGTAGGGAGACCCAGTACTTC. Residues: CSFNRGRETQYF.

V is TRBV28 and J is TRBJ2-7, with 9 bases fitting TRBD1. The CDR3 is 17 residues long. Germline CDR1 MDHEN, CDR2 SYDVKM. V dropped 2 bases and J dropped 6; count of bases not matched to a gene: 14. CDR3 sequence (DNA): TGTGCCAGCAGTTTAAGGCTCATGACAGGGGGGAATCGCGAGCAGTACTTC. The encoded protein is CASSLRLMTGGNREQYF. The full variable domain, its missing parts supplied by reference TRBV28 and TRBJ2-7, is DVKVTQSSRYLVKRTGEKVFLECVQDMDHENMFWYRQDPGLGLRLIYFSYDVKMKEKGDIPEGYSVSREKKERFSLILESASTNQTSMYLCASSLRLMTGGNREQYFGPGTRLTVT.